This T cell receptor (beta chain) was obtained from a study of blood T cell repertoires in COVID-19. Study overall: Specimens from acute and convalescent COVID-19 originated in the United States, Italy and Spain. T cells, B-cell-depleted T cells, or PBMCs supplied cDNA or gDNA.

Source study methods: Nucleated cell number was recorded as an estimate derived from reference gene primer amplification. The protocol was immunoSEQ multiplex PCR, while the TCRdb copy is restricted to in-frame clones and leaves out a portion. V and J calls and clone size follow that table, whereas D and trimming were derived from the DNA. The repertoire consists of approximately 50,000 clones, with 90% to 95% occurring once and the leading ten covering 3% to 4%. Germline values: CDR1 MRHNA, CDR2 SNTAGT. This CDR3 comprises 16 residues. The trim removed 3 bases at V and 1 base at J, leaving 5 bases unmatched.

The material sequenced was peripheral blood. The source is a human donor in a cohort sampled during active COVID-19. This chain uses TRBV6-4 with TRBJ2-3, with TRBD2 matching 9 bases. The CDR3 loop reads CASSESLAGGTDTQYF. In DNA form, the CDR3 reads TGTGCCAGCAGTGAATCACTAGCGGGCGGCACAGATACGCAGTATTTT.